The clone carrying this T cell receptor beta chain was picked up one time. What it binds is unknown. The CDR3 has 13 amino acids. The V gene's germline CDR1 is DFQATT and CDR2 SNEGSKA (reference sequence). J gave up 4 bases and V 2 bases, and 2 bases lay outside the gene matches. Tagging with unique molecular identifiers was a feature of the TCR beta cDNA libraries. TCRdb itself ran the PCR reads through MiXCR, one entry per CDR3 protein. The data show approximately 570,000 distinct CDR3 sequences, around 44% seen once. This entry belongs to a study of post-analysis software for immune sequencing data. General study findings and limits: TRBV segments more frequent in patients than in controls numbered several and included TRBV5-6, TRBV5-1 and TRBV20-1.

This chain connects TRBV20-1 to TRBJ1-1; TRBD1 aligns across 9 bases. What was sequenced was blood. This receptor was identified in a girl aged 5 to 17 with multiple sclerosis. CDR3 DNA: TGCAGTGCTAGATTGGACAGGGGCACTGAAGCTTTCTTT. It translates to CSARLDRGTEAFF.